This T cell receptor (beta chain) was observed in a study of shared clonotypes between healthy human individuals. In the original analysis: Filtering differed for immunoSEQ, which gave only junction sequences without quality scores. This table comes from immunoSEQ multiplex PCR, and its TCRdb copy is limited to in-frame clones, with some not included. V and J calls plus clone size are reproduced from that table; the DNA served to infer D and trimming. The sample consists of 2,100,000 or so clones, about 94% of them appearing once. The germline V gene has CDR1 SGHAT and CDR2 FQNNGV. The V end lost 3 bases, the J end lost 3 bases, and 8 bases lay between the germline ends. There are 13 residues in the CDR3. General study points: Sharing across four donors was seen in 4% to 5% of naive CD4 clonotypes.

Donors were healthy HIV-negative adults without recent acute infections or vaccinations. On this clone: The antigen remains unidentified.

Specimen: naive CD4+ T cells sorted from blood. Subset given: CD45RA+ positively selected. The chain employs TRBV11-2 and TRBJ1-1; D ambiguous. This TCR was sampled from a man aged 18 to 29 in good health. For the CDR3, the DNA is TGTGCCAGCAGCTTGAACGGTTACACTGAAGCTTTCTTT. Translation gives CASSLNGYTEAFF.